A selection of T cell receptor beta chains follows, all from one sample in a study of PD-L1 blockade in urothelial cancer. Clones were sequenced by immunoSEQ multiplex PCR, and TCRdb holds only the in-frame ones, with some missing. The table has approximately 91,000 clones, 75% to 90% seen once; the top ten hold about 8.4%. The starting material was PBMCs, obtained around atezolizumab (anti-PD-L1) treatment. These receptors originate from a man aged 70-80 years with urothelial cancer. Each CDR3 is given with its conserved first and last residue. The order of the fields is D gene, clone size, V gene, J gene, CDR3 DNA, CDR3 protein. D genes are given only for firm matches. Some rows mark clone size as missing; the rest say once, few, many or name a class of expanded clone.

.	once	TRBV9	TRBJ2-3	TGTGCCAGCAGCGTAGACACCGGGACTGGGAGGTTAAATACGCAGTATTTT	CASSVDTGTGRLNTQYF
.	.	TRBV18	TRBJ1-1	TGTGCCAGCTCACCACCGGGCAGGGCCCACACTGAAGCTTTCTTT	CASSPPGRAHTEAFF
.	once	TRBV11-2	TRBJ2-3	TGTGCCAGCAGCTTACCTAGCACAGATACGCAGTATTTT	CASSLPSTDTQYF
TRBD1	once	TRBV29-1	TRBJ1-1	TGCAGCGTTGAAAGGACAGGGACTGAAGCTTTCTTT	CSVERTGTEAFF
TRBD1	once	TRBV5-4	TRBJ2-1	TGTGCCAGCAGCTCAAGACAGGGTAACATCTATGAGCAGTTCTTC	CASSSRQGNIYEQFF
.	.	TRBV19	TRBJ1-1	TGTGCCAGTAGTATAGCTGACAGAGACACTGAAGCTTTCTTT	CASSIADRDTEAFF
TRBD1	once	TRBV5-1	TRBJ1-4	TGCGCCAGCAGCTTGGACAGGGGTGGAAATGAAAAACTGTTTTTT	CASSLDRGGNEKLFF
.	few	TRBV19	TRBJ1-1	TGTGCCAGTAGTATGTCCTTGAACACTGAAGCTTTCTTT	CASSMSLNTEAFF
TRBD2	once	TRBV7-9	TRBJ2-1	TGTGCCAGCAGCTTAAGGGCGGGAGAGGGGAATGAGCAGTTCTTC	CASSLRAGEGNEQFF
.	.	TRBV10-3	TRBJ1-5	TGTGCCATCAGCCAGAAAGGGGGGGCGAGCAATCAGCCCCAGCATTTT	CAISQKGGASNQPQHF
TRBD2	.	TRBV7-2	TRBJ2-7	TGTGCCAGCAGCGGGACTAGCGGCCCCTACGAGCAGTACTTC	CASSGTSGPYEQYF
TRBD2	.	TRBV4-3	TRBJ2-7	TGCGCCAGCAGCTACTCTAGCGGGAGTTACGAGCAGTACTTC	CASSYSSGSYEQYF
.	once	TRBV9	TRBJ2-2	TGTGCCAGCAGCCGGCAGGTGAACACCGGGGAGCTGTTTTTT	CASSRQVNTGELFF
TRBD1	.	TRBV15	TRBJ1-2	TGTGCCACCAGCAGAGATCTAACAGGGGAATATGGCTACACCTTC	CATSRDLTGEYGYTF
.	.	TRBV29-1	TRBJ2-3	TGCAGCTTTTTTCCCTCTAGGGGTCTAACGCCTAGCACAGATACGCAGTATTTT	CSFFPSRGLTPSTDTQYF
.	.	TRBV6-1	TRBJ2-5	TGTGCCAGCAGTGGAGCTAGAGCGGAGACCCAGTACTTC	CASSGARAETQYF
TRBD1	.	TRBV6-5	TRBJ1-1	TGTGCCAGCAGTTACGTTCCCGGGACAGTGAACACTGAAGCTTTCTTT	CASSYVPGTVNTEAFF
.	.	TRBV27	TRBJ2-5	TGTGCCAGCAGCCGGAGACCACAAGAGACCCAGTACTTC	CASSRRPQETQYF
.	.	TRBV6-1	TRBJ2-6	TGTGCCAGCAGTGGCGGTGCGCTAGCGGGGGCCAACGTCCTGACTTTC	CASSGGALAGANVLTF
TRBD1	.	TRBV11-3	TRBJ1-1	TGTGCCAGCAGTCGACAGGGGTCGCACACTGAAGCTTTCTTT	CASSRQGSHTEAFF
.	.	TRBV5-6	TRBJ2-2	TGTGCCAGCAGCGGTACAGTCACCGGGGAGCTGTTTTTT	CASSGTVTGELFF
TRBD1	.	TRBV5-6	TRBJ1-2	TGTGCCAGCAGCTCACAGGGGGGCGGCTATGGCTACACCTTC	CASSSQGGGYGYTF
TRBD1	.	TRBV25-1	TRBJ1-3	TGTGCCAGCAGTGACCGTCGACAGGGGGGAAACACCATATATTTT	CASSDRRQGGNTIYF
.	.	TRBV5-1	TRBJ2-5	TGCGCCAGCAGCTTGGGAGCGCGGATCCAAGAGACCCAGTACTTC	CASSLGARIQETQYF
.	.	TRBV7-8	TRBJ2-1	TGTGCCAGCAGCACCCGAGCCTACAATGAGCAGTTCTTC	CASSTRAYNEQFF
.	.	TRBV2	TRBJ1-1	TGTGCCAGCAGTGAAGCATCGACAGCTATCACTGAAGCTTTCTTT	CASSEASTAITEAFF
TRBD2	.	TRBV19	TRBJ2-7	TGTGCCAGTAGTTTGAGAGCGGGAGGCACCTTTGAGCAGTACTTC	CASSLRAGGTFEQYF
TRBD1	.	TRBV6-5	TRBJ1-2	TGTGCCAGCAGTTACTCAGGACAGGGTGGTTATGGCTACACCTTC	CASSYSGQGGYGYTF
TRBD2	.	TRBV6-5	TRBJ2-7	TGTGCCAGCACTCTTACTAGCGGGAGCTCCTACGAGCAGTACTTC	CASTLTSGSSYEQYF
.	few	TRBV5-5	TRBJ1-2	TGTGCCAGCAGCTTGGCTACTCCCGGACACACCTATGGCTACACCTTC	CASSLATPGHTYGYTF
.	.	TRBV7-3	TRBJ1-1	TGTGCCAGCAGCGATACAGCGAACACTGAAGCTTTCTTT	CASSDTANTEAFF
.	.	TRBV7-6	TRBJ2-1	TGTGCCAGCAGCTTATGGGGGGGCGAGCAGTTCTTC	CASSLWGGEQFF
.	.	TRBV19	TRBJ1-3	TGTGCCAGTAGTAGGGCCGGCTCTGGAAACACCATATATTTT	CASSRAGSGNTIYF
.	few	TRBV5-1	TRBJ1-2	TGCGCCAGCAGCTTGGCAGGGGAACCTAATGGCTACACCTTC	CASSLAGEPNGYTF
.	.	TRBV9	TRBJ2-2	TGTGCCAGCAGCGCAGGTGGGAGCCTTACCGGGGAGCTGTTTTTT	CASSAGGSLTGELFF